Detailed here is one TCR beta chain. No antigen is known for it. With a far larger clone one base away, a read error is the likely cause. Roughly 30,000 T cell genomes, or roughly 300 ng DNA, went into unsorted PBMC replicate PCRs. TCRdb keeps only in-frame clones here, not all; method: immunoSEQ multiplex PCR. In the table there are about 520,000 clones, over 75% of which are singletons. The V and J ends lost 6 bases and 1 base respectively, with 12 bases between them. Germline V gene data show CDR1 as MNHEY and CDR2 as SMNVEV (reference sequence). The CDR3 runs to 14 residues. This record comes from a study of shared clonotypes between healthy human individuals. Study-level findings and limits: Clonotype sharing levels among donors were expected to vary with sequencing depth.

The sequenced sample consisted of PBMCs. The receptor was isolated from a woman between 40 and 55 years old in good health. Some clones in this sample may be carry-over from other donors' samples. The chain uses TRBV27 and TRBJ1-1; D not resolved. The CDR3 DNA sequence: TGTGCCAGCAGCTTCGGCAGAACGAACACTGAAGCTTTCTTT. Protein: CASSFGRTNTEAFF.